A selection of T cell receptor beta chains follows, all from one sample in a study of blood T cells in healthy people across ages. TCRdb re-called the 5' RACE reads with MiXCR, one entry per CDR3 protein. Counted here are roughly 1,500,000 distinct CDR3 sequences, 42% occurring once; the ten biggest clones make up roughly 7.9%. Sequencing was done on a sample of blood. Receptors were obtained from a woman between 18 and 29 years old in good health. The CDR3 runs from the conserved cysteine through the conserved F or W. A D gene is named only where the DNA matches it firmly. Clone size is given for some rows only: seen once, a few or many times, or a class if the clone is expanded.

.	TRBV15	TRBJ2-5	.	TGTGCCACCAGCAGACTTAACAGGGAAGCAGAGACCCAGTACTTC	CATSRLNREAETQYF
.	TRBV27	TRBJ2-3	TRBD2	TGTGCCAGCAAGTCTAGCGGTGTTGGCACAGATACGCAGTATTTT	CASKSSGVGTDTQYF
.	TRBV20-1	TRBJ1-5	TRBD1	TGCAGTGCCCCCCCAGGGGGGAGCAATCAGCCCCAGCATTTT	CSAPPGGSNQPQHF
.	TRBV12-3/TRBV12-4	TRBJ1-1	.	TGTGCCAGCAGCCTCCCTGGGGGGGCTAGTGAAGCTTTCTTT	CASSLPGGASEAFF
few	TRBV27	TRBJ2-2	.	TGTGCCAGCAGTTTTTCGGCTTCTGCAGGTTCGGGCGGGGAGCTGTTTTTT	CASSFSASAGSGGELFF
.	TRBV12-3/TRBV12-4	TRBJ2-1	.	TGTGCCAGCAGTTTAGTACCTTTAGGATTCGAAGTATATGAGCAGTTCTTC	CASSLVPLGFEVYEQFF
.	TRBV7-9	TRBJ2-7	.	TGTGCCAGCAGCTTAGGATTTGGCGAGCAGTACTTC	CASSLGFGEQYF
.	TRBV4-1	TRBJ1-5	.	TGCGCCAGCAGCCAAGCCCCGGGAGGGTTCAATCAGCCCCAGCATTTT	CASSQAPGGFNQPQHF
.	TRBV10-2	TRBJ1-4	.	TGCGCCACCCAGACAGAGAATGAAAAACTGTTTTTT	CATQTENEKLFF
.	TRBV6-6	TRBJ1-2	.	TGTGCCAGCAGTTCCCCCGAGACAAGGAACGATGGCTACACCTTC	CASSSPETRNDGYTF
.	TRBV12-5	TRBJ1-4	TRBD1	TGTGCTAGTGGGGGGACAGCCTCTGGAGAAAACCTGTTTTTT	CASGGTASGENLFF
few	TRBV25-1	TRBJ2-7	.	TGTGCCAGCAGTGTGGTGTACCGGGCCTCCTACGAGCAGTACTTC	CASSVVYRASYEQYF
.	TRBV20-1	TRBJ1-2	.	TGCAGTGCTAGAGATCCGCATGGAGGATATGGCTACACCTTC	CSARDPHGGYGYTF
once	TRBV24-1	TRBJ2-1	TRBD2	TGTGCCACCAGTGATCCCGGGACTAGCGGATACAGTGAGCAGTTCTTC	CATSDPGTSGYSEQFF
few	TRBV12-3/TRBV12-4	TRBJ1-5	TRBD1	TGTGCCAGCGCTCCAGGGGGGGGTCAGCCCCAGCATTTT	CASAPGGGQPQHF
.	TRBV20-1	TRBJ2-4	.	TGCAGTGCCCCCCCCGGGCTACTAGCCAAAAACATTCAGTACTTC	CSAPPGLLAKNIQYF
.	TRBV20-1	TRBJ1-6	.	TGCAGTGCTAGAGAAGCCAGCTCCTATAATTCACCCCTCCACTTT	CSAREASSYNSPLHF
few	TRBV2	TRBJ2-7	TRBD1	TGTGCCAGCTCAGGGGTTGACAGGGGGCTTCGAGAGTACTTC	CASSGVDRGLREYF
.	TRBV20-1	TRBJ1-1	TRBD1	TGCAGTGCTAGACCCCCGACAGGGGATGGCACTGAAGCTTTCTTT	CSARPPTGDGTEAFF
few	TRBV7-9	TRBJ1-2	.	TGTGCCAGCAGCTTAGCGCGGGAGGATGGCTACACCTTC	CASSLAREDGYTF
few	TRBV7-2	TRBJ2-1	TRBD2	TGTGCCAGCAGCTTAGGGTCACTAGCGGGAGGGCCGTCCTACAATGAGCAGTTCTTC	CASSLGSLAGGPSYNEQFF
.	TRBV10-3	TRBJ2-1	.	TGTGCCATCAGTGACATGGGACTGAAAAATGAGCAGTTCTTC	CAISDMGLKNEQFF
many	TRBV3-1	TRBJ2-1	TRBD2	TGCGCCAGCAGCCAGGGACTAGCGGGAGGAAATGAGCAGTTCTTC	CASSQGLAGGNEQFF
few	TRBV5-6	TRBJ1-2	.	TGTGCCAGCAGCTCTGCCGGGACTAACTATGGCTACACCTTC	CASSSAGTNYGYTF
once	TRBV7-6	TRBJ2-7	TRBD2	TGTGCCAGCAGCATGGGACTAGCGGCCTTCTCCTACGAGCAGTACTTC	CASSMGLAAFSYEQYF
.	TRBV20-1	TRBJ2-7	.	TGCAGTGCTAGAGATAGAGGGGCCATGCCCTACAATGAGCAGTACTTC	CSARDRGAMPYNEQYF
.	TRBV6-5	TRBJ2-7	.	TGTGCCAGCAGTTACGTTGGGACTGAGGCCTACGAGCAGTACTTC	CASSYVGTEAYEQYF
.	TRBV6-5	TRBJ1-4	.	TGTGCCAGCAGTTCCAGCCACGGGGGCAATGGAAAACTGTTTTTT	CASSSSHGGNGKLFF